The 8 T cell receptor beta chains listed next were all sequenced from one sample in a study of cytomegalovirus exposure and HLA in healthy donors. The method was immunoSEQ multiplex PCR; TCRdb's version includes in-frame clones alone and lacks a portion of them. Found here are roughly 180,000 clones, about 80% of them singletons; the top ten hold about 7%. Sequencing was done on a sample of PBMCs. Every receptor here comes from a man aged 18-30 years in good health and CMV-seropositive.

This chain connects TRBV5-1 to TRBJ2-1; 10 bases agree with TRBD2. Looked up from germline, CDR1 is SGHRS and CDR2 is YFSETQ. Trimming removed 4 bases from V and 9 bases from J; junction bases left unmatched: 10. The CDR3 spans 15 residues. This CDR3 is CASSTSGRASVEQFF. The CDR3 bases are TGCGCCAGCAGCACCAGCGGGAGGGCCTCAGTTGAGCAGTTCTTC.

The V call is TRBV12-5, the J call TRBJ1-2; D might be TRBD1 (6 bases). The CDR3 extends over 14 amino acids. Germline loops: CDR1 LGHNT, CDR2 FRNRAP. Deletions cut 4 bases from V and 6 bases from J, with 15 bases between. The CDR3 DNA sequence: TGTGCTAGTGGTTCCTACAGGGATTCGGATGGCTACACCTTC. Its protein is CASGSYRDSDGYTF.

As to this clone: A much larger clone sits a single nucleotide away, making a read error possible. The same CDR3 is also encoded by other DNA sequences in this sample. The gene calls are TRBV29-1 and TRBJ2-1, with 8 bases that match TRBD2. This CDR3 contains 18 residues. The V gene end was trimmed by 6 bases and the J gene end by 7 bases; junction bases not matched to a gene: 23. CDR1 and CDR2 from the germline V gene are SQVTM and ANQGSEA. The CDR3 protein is CSVGGTRDREGSINEQFF. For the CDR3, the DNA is TGCAGCGTAGGTGGGACTAGAGATAGAGAAGGTTCAATTAATGAGCAGTTCTTC.

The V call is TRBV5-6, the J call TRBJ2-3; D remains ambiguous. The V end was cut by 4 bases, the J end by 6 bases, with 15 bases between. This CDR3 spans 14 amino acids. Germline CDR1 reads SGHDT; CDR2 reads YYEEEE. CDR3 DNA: TGTGCCAGCAGCCTGGCGAGATTCATTGATACGCAGTATTTT. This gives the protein CASSLARFIDTQYF.

The CDR3 region is CASSPSDLWPQHF. CDR3 coding DNA: TGTGCCAGCAGCCCTAGTGACCTCTGGCCCCAGCATTTT. J is TRBJ1-5 and V is TRBV6-6; no reliable D call. Trimming shortened V by 6 bases and J by 9 bases, and 15 bases separated the two germline ends. CDR3 length: 13 residues. Germline V gene lookup returns CDR1 MNHNY and CDR2 SVGAGI (reference sequence).

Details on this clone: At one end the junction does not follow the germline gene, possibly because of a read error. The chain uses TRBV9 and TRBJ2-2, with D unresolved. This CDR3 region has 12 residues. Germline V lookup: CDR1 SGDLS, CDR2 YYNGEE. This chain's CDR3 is CASSANSGELFF. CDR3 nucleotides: TGTGCCAGCAGCGCAAACAGCGGGGAGCTGTTTTTT.

The chain's CDR3 is CATSREGNRGGYEQYF. CDR3 sequence (DNA): TGTGCCACCAGCAGAGAAGGCAACAGAGGGGGTTACGAGCAGTACTTC. The V and J genes are TRBV15 and TRBJ2-7; D might be TRBD1 (6 bases). CDR1 is LNHNV and CDR2 is YYDKDF in the germline V gene (reference sequence). V was cut by 0 bases and J by 4 bases, with 16 bases left in between. The CDR3 consists of 16 residues.

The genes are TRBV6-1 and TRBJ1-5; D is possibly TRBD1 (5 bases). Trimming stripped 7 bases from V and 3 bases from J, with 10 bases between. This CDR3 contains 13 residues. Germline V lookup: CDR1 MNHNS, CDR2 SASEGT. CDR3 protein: CASILTDNQPQHF. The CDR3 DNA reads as TGTGCCAGCATTTTGACAGACAATCAGCCCCAGCATTTT.